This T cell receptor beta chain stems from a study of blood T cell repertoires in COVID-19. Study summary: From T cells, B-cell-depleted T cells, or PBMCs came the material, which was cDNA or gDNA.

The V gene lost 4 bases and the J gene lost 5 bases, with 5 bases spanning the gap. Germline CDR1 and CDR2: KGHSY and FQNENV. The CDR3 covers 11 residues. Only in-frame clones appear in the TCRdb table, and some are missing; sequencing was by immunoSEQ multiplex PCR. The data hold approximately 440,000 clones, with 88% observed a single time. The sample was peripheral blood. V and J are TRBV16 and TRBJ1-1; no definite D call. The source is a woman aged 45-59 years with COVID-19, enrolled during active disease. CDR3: CASSRRTEAFF. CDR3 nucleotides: TGTGCCAGCAGCCGTCGGACTGAAGCTTTCTTT.